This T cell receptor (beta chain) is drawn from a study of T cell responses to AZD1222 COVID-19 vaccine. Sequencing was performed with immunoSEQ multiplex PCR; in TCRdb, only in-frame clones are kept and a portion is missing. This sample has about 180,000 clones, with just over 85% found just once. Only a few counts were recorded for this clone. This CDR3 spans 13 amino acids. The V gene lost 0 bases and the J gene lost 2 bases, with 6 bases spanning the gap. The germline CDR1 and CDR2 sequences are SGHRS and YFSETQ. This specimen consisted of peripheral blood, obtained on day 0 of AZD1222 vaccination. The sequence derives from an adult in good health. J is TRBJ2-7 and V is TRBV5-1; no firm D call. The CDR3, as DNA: TGCGCCAGCAGCTTGGACGTAGCCTACGAGCAGTACTTC. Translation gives CASSLDVAYEQYF. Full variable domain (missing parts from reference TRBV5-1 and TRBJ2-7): KAGVTQTPRYLIKTRGQQVTLSCSPISGHRSVSWYQQTPGQGLQFLFEYFSETQRNKGNFPGRFSGRQFSNSRSEMNVSTLELGDSALYLCASSLDVAYEQYFGPGTRLTVT.